One and the same sample provided the 26 T cell receptor beta chains below, sequenced in a study of blood T cell repertoires in COVID-19. Measured with immunoSEQ multiplex PCR; TCRdb has only the in-frame clones, and not every one. Of some 98,000 clones listed, 82% are singletons. The material sequenced was peripheral blood. The receptors come from a man between 65 and 80 years old with acute or convalescent COVID-19.

The chain carries TRBV7-3 and TRBJ2-7; 8 nucleotides agree with TRBD1. Germline CDR1 SGHTA, CDR2 FQGTGA. The CDR3 is 15 amino acids. J was trimmed by 2 bases and V by 3 bases; bases with no gene match: 6. The CDR3 is CASSLTGTGTYEQYF. CDR3 nucleotide sequence: TGTGCCAGCAGCTTGACCGGGACAGGAACCTACGAGCAGTACTTC.

This chain connects TRBV11-2 to TRBJ1-1; D gene ambiguous. The germline V gene encodes CDR1 SGHAT and CDR2 FQNNGV. The CDR3 runs 13 residues. The V gene lost 6 bases and the J gene lost 4 bases, with 12 bases spanning the gap. CDR3 nucleotides: TGTGCCAGCAGACCTACACAGCTCACTGAAGCTTTCTTT. This encodes CASRPTQLTEAFF.

Only a few counts were recorded for this clone. V usage is TRBV4-1 and J usage is TRBJ1-1, with D perhaps matching TRBD1 (5 bases). Per germline, CDR1 MGHRA and CDR2 YSYEKL. The germline V and J ends were trimmed by 3 bases and 6 bases, with 17 bases remaining between them. The length of the CDR3 is 15 residues. The CDR3 DNA reads TGCGCCAGCAGCCACCCGGCGCAGGGAGGTGCTGAAGCTTTCTTT. Translated: CASSHPAQGGAEAFF.

This clone occurred a few times. CDR3 coding DNA: TGTGCCAGCAGTTTATTGAGGGATCAATTAGCGGGGGGAATTAAGGCTGAGCAGTTCTTC. Its translation is CASSLLRDQLAGGIKAEQFF. The chain combines TRBV27 with TRBJ2-1, with 10 bases matching TRBD2. The V segment lost 1 base and the J segment 9 bases; nucleotides outside the gene matches: 21. CDR3 length equals 20 residues. In germline, CDR1 is MNHEY, CDR2 SMNVEV (reference sequence).

This chain uses TRBV5-1 with TRBJ2-5, with D perhaps matching TRBD1 (6 bases). The CDR3 has 13 residues. Trimming removed 3 bases from V and 5 bases from J, with 11 bases in between. The germline V gene has CDR1 SGHRS and CDR2 YFSETQ. Here the CDR3 reads CASSSGGQETQYF. CDR3 bases: TGCGCCAGCAGCTCTGGGGGCCAGGAGACCCAGTACTTC. Drawing the rest from reference TRBV5-1 and TRBJ2-5, the complete variable domain is KAGVTQTPRYLIKTRGQQVTLSCSPISGHRSVSWYQQTPGQGLQFLFEYFSETQRNKGNFPGRFSGRQFSNSRSEMNVSTLELGDSALYLCASSSGGQETQYFGPGTRLLVL.

This sequence joins TRBV9 and TRBJ2-7, with D maybe TRBD2 (6 bases). Germline V gene data show CDR1 as SGDLS and CDR2 as YYNGEE. This CDR3 has 15 residues. The germline V and J ends were trimmed by 3 bases and 3 bases, with 16 bases remaining between them. CDR3 region: CASSGSGAGLYEQYF. The CDR3 DNA reads TGTGCCAGCAGCGGGTCGGGAGCGGGCCTCTACGAGCAGTACTTC.

The chain combines TRBV6-5 with TRBJ1-3, with D perhaps matching TRBD1 (6 bases). This CDR3 has 15 amino acids. CDR1 and CDR2 (germline): MNHEY, SVGAGI. The V and J ends lost 5 bases and 2 bases respectively, with 13 bases between them. The CDR3, as DNA: TGTGCCAGCAGTAACGACAGGCACCCTGGAAACACCATATATTTT. It encodes CASSNDRHPGNTIYF.

The chain joins TRBV5-1 to TRBJ2-3; 11 nucleotides line up with TRBD2. After removal of 4 bases from V and 2 bases from J, the junction contained 6 bases not matched to a gene. Germline CDR1 SGHRS, CDR2 YFSETQ. This CDR3 has 16 amino acids. The DNA of the CDR3 is TGCGCCAGCAGCCGGCGACTAGCGGGGAACACAGATACGCAGTATTTT. As protein: CASSRRLAGNTDTQYF.

The gene calls are TRBV24-1 and TRBJ2-1, with 10 bases aligning to TRBD2. V lost 5 bases, J lost 6 bases, and 6 bases stayed unmatched. The CDR3 has 15 amino acids. The V gene's germline CDR1 is KGHDR and CDR2 SFDVKD. CDR3 region: CATSAPSGGINEQFF. The CDR3 coding sequence is TGTGCCACCAGTGCGCCTAGCGGGGGAATCAATGAGCAGTTCTTC.

This clone was recorded many times. The CDR3 here is CAWAGKGNQPQHF. For the CDR3, the DNA is TGTGCCTGGGCAGGGAAGGGGAATCAGCCCCAGCATTTT. The chain links TRBV30 to TRBJ1-5; a possible D gene is TRBD1 (5 bases). V gave up 5 bases and J gave up 4 bases, with 12 bases separating them. Germline CDR1 is GTSNPN and CDR2 is SVGIG (reference sequence). The CDR3 is 13 amino acids.

This clone occurred once. The V and J genes are TRBV7-9 and TRBJ2-1, with 11 positions matching TRBD2. CDR1 and CDR2 from the germline V gene are SEHNR and FQNEAQ (reference sequence). With 5 bases clipped from V and 10 bases from J, the junction kept 13 bases outside the gene matches. There are 16 residues in the CDR3. The CDR3 DNA is TGTGCCAGCAGCGCGGCGATTAGCGGGAGGGACGGCGAGCAGTTCTTC. As protein: CASSAAISGRDGEQFF.

The rearrangement joins TRBV12-3 or TRBV12-4 to TRBJ2-7; D possibly corresponds to TRBD1 (6 bases). This CDR3 contains 13 residues. Deletions cut 5 bases from V and 6 bases from J, with 14 bases between. Here the CDR3 reads CASSPTTGTEQYF. The CDR3 DNA reads TGTGCCAGCAGTCCAACTACAGGGACCGAGCAGTACTTC.

The rearrangement uses TRBV27 and TRBJ1-4; 8 bases agree with TRBD1. CDR3 length: 13 amino acids. Per germline, CDR1 MNHEY and CDR2 SMNVEV (reference sequence). J was trimmed by 7 bases and V by 8 bases; bases with no gene match: 6. CDR3 bases: TGTGCCAGCGCTACAGGGGGGAGTGAAAAACTGTTTTTT. Protein product: CASATGGSEKLFF.

This chain uses TRBV2 with TRBJ2-2; TRBD2 matches 8 bases. J lost 5 bases, V lost 5 bases, and 1 base had no gene match. The germline gives CDR1 SNHLY, CDR2 FYNNEI. CDR3 size: 13 residues. The CDR3 spells CASSPSGTGELFF. The CDR3 DNA follows: TGTGCCAGCAGTCCTAGCGGGACCGGGGAGCTGTTTTTT. Based on the CDR3 plus reference TRBV2 and TRBJ2-2, the full variable domain is EPEVTQTPSHQVTQMGQEVILRCVPISNHLYFYWYRQILGQKVEFLVSFYNNEISEKSEIFDDQFSVERPDGSNFTLKIRSTKLEDSAMYFCASSPSGTGELFFGEGSRLTVL.

The sample holds a few counts of this clone. The chain links TRBV6-6 to TRBJ2-7; TRBD1 aligns across 8 bases. Germline assignment: CDR1 MNHNY and CDR2 SVGAGI (reference sequence). The CDR3 runs to 16 residues. With V trimmed by 0 bases and J by 0 bases, 4 bases remained unmatched. The CDR3 DNA sequence: TGTGCCAGCAGTTACTCGGCCAGGGGGCTCTCCTACGAGCAGTACTTC. Translation: CASSYSARGLSYEQYF.

The chain couples TRBV5-1 to TRBJ1-1; D perhaps matches TRBD1 (6 bases). This CDR3 is 13 amino acids long. Trimming cost V 2 bases and J 3 bases, with 8 bases left between them. CDR1 is SGHRS, CDR2 YFSETQ, per germline. This CDR3 reads CASSFKGDTEAFF. CDR3 coding DNA: TGCGCCAGCAGCTTCAAGGGGGACACTGAAGCTTTCTTT.

CDR3 coding DNA: TGTGCCAGCAGCTTGGAGGGGGGGGGAAGGTCCTACGAGCAGTACTTC. Translation: CASSLEGGGRSYEQYF. The rearrangement joins TRBV5-4 to TRBJ2-7, with a possible D match to TRBD2 (7 bases). CDR1 and CDR2 (germline): SGHNT, YYREEE (reference sequence). The V end was cut by 0 bases, the J end by 1 base, with 14 bases between. CDR3 length: 16 amino acids.

The rearrangement joins TRBV7-8 to TRBJ1-2; TRBD1 matches 12 bases. Unmatched junction bases numbered 4, after V lost 4 bases and J lost 4 bases. Germline-derived CDR1 and CDR2 are SGHVS and FQNEAQ. The CDR3 has 15 amino acids. The CDR3, as DNA: TGTGCCAGCAGCTCCGGGACAGGGGGCTTCTATGGCTACACCTTC. Translating it yields CASSSGTGGFYGYTF.

The rearrangement links TRBV3-1 (or the pseudogene TRBV3-2) to TRBJ2-4, with no clear D. V lost 2 bases and J 4 bases, leaving 12 bases between the germline ends. Germline CDR1 reads LGHDT; CDR2 reads YNNKEL (reference sequence). There are 15 residues in the CDR3. This chain's CDR3 is CASSQHLGRKNIQYF. The CDR3 DNA follows: TGTGCCAGCAGCCAACACTTGGGCCGTAAAAACATTCAGTACTTC.

The V and J genes are TRBV6-2 or TRBV6-3 and TRBJ2-7; 7 bases are shared with TRBD2. This CDR3 has 16 amino acids. Germline trimming cut 4 bases from V and 0 bases from J; bases unmatched to any gene: 9. Germline V gene data show CDR1 as MNHEY and CDR2 as SVGEGT. The CDR3 DNA is TGTGCCAGCAGTTCCTGGGTAGCGGGCAACTCCTACGAGCAGTACTTC. Its translation: CASSSWVAGNSYEQYF.

Only a few counts were recorded for this clone. The chain joins TRBV9 to TRBJ2-5, with D possibly TRBD1 on 6 matching bases. This CDR3 comprises 15 residues. CDR1 is SGDLS, CDR2 YYNGEE, per germline. V shed 6 bases and J shed 2 bases, with 17 bases lying between them. CDR3 DNA sequence: TGTGCCAGCACCTTTACCAGGGGCCCTCAAGAGACCCAGTACTTC. Translated, it gives CASTFTRGPQETQYF.

The chain is built from TRBV6-6 and TRBJ2-3, with D perhaps matching TRBD2 (5 bases). The CDR3 has 11 amino acids. Germline lookup yields CDR1 MNHNY and CDR2 SVGAGI (reference sequence). V was trimmed by 7 bases and J by 6 bases, leaving 8 bases between them. CDR3 sequence reads: CASTQRDTQYF. The CDR3 bases are TGTGCCAGCACCCAGCGGGATACGCAGTATTTT.

This clone was detected once. The rearrangement joins TRBV6-4 to TRBJ2-7; 8 nucleotides line up with TRBD2. Germline CDR1 reads MRHNA; CDR2 reads SNTAGT. V lost 4 bases and J lost 0; bases outside the gene matches: 5. The CDR3 covers 15 residues. DNA for the CDR3: TGTGCCAGCAGTGTCTTAGCGGGAACCTCCTACGAGCAGTACTTC. As protein: CASSVLAGTSYEQYF.

The CDR3, as DNA: TGTGCCAGCAGCCCGCAAACCCCCGGGGCTAATGAAAAACTGTTTTTT. It codes for CASSPQTPGANEKLFF. This sequence joins TRBV9 and TRBJ1-4; no reliable D call. Germline lookup yields CDR1 SGDLS and CDR2 YYNGEE. V was clipped by 4 bases and J by 3 bases, with 16 bases between them. The CDR3 runs 16 residues.

The V call is TRBV27, the J call TRBJ2-7, with 9 bases matching TRBD1. The germline V gene has CDR1 MNHEY and CDR2 SMNVEV (reference sequence). V was pared by 5 bases and J by 3 bases, with 2 bases of the junction left unmatched. CDR3 length equals 13 residues. The CDR3 sequence: CASSLDRGYEQYF. CDR3 in DNA: TGTGCCAGCAGTCTGGACAGGGGCTACGAGCAGTACTTC.

The chain carries TRBV6-5 and TRBJ1-6; weak D call: TRBD1 (5 bases). Looked up from germline, CDR1 is MNHEY and CDR2 is SVGAGI. V was trimmed by 4 bases and J by 7 bases, leaving 17 bases between them. This CDR3 contains 16 residues. Written as DNA, the CDR3 is TGTGCCAGCAGTTCATTGGGGGGTATTTTAAATTCACCCCTCCACTTT. Encoded protein: CASSSLGGILNSPLHF.